Listed below are T cell receptor beta chains from one sample, sequenced in a study of blood T cells in healthy people across ages. TCRdb re-derived calls from the 5' RACE reads in MiXCR, one entry per CDR3 protein. The repertoire holds about 1 million distinct CDR3 sequences, with about 23% as singletons. The sample was also reused in another study, on T cells of mothers and their children.

What was sequenced was blood. These receptors came from a girl aged 2 to 9 in good health. Each CDR3 is given with its conserved first and last residue. D genes are given only for firm matches. The size of a clone is reported for some rows only, either as once, few or many, or as a class for expanded clones.

v_gene	abundance	d_gene	j_gene	CDR3nt	CDR3aa
TRBV7-2	few	.	TRBJ2-7	TGTGCCAGCAGCCACATAGCTGACGAGCAGTACTTC	CASSHIADEQYF
TRBV27	.	TRBD2	TRBJ2-7	TGTGCCAGCAGTGCGCGGACTAGTGGCACCTACGAGCAGTACTTC	CASSARTSGTYEQYF
TRBV12-5	.	TRBD1	TRBJ1-2	TGTGCTAGTGGTTCCGGGACAGGGGTCCGGGAGGGCTATGGCTACACCTTC	CASGSGTGVREGYGYTF
TRBV7-2	.	.	TRBJ1-3	TGTGCCAGCAGCTTAGCCGGACTACCTAGGGACACCATATATTTT	CASSLAGLPRDTIYF
TRBV2	few	.	TRBJ1-5	TGTGCCAGCAGTGAAGATGACCGGGGGGCTGATCAGCCCCAGCATTTT	CASSEDDRGADQPQHF
TRBV29-1	few	.	TRBJ2-5	TGCAGCGTTGAAGGGGCAGGAAAGACCCAGTACTTC	CSVEGAGKTQYF
TRBV5-1	.	.	TRBJ2-1	TGCGCCAGCAGCTTGCCTACCGATGAGCAGTTCTTC	CASSLPTDEQFF
TRBV20-1	few	.	TRBJ2-5	TGCCGGCTTGGTGGCGGTGGATGGCAAGAGACCCAGTACTTC	CRLGGGGWQETQYF
TRBV4-1	few	.	TRBJ1-1	TGCGCCAGCAGCCCCCGACAGGAGACGAACACTGAAGCTTTCTTT	CASSPRQETNTEAFF
TRBV7-8	few	.	TRBJ2-7	TGTGCCAGCAGCCCAATTGGGATTTCCTACGAGCAGTACTTC	CASSPIGISYEQYF
TRBV28	few	TRBD2	TRBJ2-7	TGTGCCAGCAGTTCAGGACTAGCGGGAAGCGAGCAGTACTTC	CASSSGLAGSEQYF
TRBV20-1	.	.	TRBJ1-5	TGCAGTGTCAACCCGGGGGGGAGCTATAGCAATCAGCCCCAGCATTTT	CSVNPGGSYSNQPQHF
TRBV5-1	.	TRBD1	TRBJ2-2	TGCGCCAGCAGCCACCGACAGGGGGACGGGGAGCTGTTTTTT	CASSHRQGDGELFF
TRBV5-1	few	TRBD1	TRBJ2-3	TGCGCCAGCAGCCCGGTCAGGGGGAACACAGATACGCAGTATTTT	CASSPVRGNTDTQYF
TRBV29-1	few	.	TRBJ1-2	TGCAGCGCCCGTCCACCCGGGTTGGTCGGCTACACCTTC	CSARPPGLVGYTF
TRBV6-2/TRBV6-3	.	.	TRBJ2-2	TGTGCCAGCGCCCCGCTTGGGGTGGAGCTGTTTTTT	CASAPLGVELFF
TRBV4-3	few	.	TRBJ2-7	TGCGCCAGCAGCCAAGATGCCTGGGATACCGCCCCTGAGCAGTACTTC	CASSQDAWDTAPEQYF
TRBV9	.	.	TRBJ1-2	TGTGCCAGCAGCGTAGCACCGATCTTAAACTATGGCTACACCTTC	CASSVAPILNYGYTF
TRBV29-1	once	.	TRBJ2-5	TGCAGCGTTCTGCAGGGCCCCCCCCAAGAGACCCAGTACTTC	CSVLQGPPQETQYF
TRBV29-1	few	.	TRBJ2-6	TGCAGCGTTGAAGAGAACAGCCCTGGCAACGTCCTGACTTTC	CSVEENSPGNVLTF
TRBV10-1	.	TRBD1	TRBJ2-7	TGCGCCAGCAGTGAGTCCCAGGACAGGATATACGAGCAGTACTTC	CASSESQDRIYEQYF
TRBV7-9	.	TRBD1	TRBJ2-1	TGTGCCAGCAGCTTCCTGGGACAGGATGGCGATGAGCAGTTCTTC	CASSFLGQDGDEQFF